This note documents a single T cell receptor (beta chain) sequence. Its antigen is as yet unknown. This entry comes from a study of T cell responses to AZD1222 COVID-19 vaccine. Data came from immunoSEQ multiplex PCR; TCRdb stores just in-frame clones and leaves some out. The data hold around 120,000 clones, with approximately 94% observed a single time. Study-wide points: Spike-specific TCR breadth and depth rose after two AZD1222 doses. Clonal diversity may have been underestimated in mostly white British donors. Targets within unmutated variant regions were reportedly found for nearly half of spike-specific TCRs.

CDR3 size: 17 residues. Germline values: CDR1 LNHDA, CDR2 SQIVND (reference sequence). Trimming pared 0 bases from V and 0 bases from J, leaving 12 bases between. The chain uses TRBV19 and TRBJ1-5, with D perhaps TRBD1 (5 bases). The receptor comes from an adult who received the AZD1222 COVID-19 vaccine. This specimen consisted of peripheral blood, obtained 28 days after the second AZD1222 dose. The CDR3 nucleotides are TGTGCCAGTAGTATAGATATTGTGGGGGATAGCAATCAGCCCCAGCATTTT. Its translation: CASSIDIVGDSNQPQHF.